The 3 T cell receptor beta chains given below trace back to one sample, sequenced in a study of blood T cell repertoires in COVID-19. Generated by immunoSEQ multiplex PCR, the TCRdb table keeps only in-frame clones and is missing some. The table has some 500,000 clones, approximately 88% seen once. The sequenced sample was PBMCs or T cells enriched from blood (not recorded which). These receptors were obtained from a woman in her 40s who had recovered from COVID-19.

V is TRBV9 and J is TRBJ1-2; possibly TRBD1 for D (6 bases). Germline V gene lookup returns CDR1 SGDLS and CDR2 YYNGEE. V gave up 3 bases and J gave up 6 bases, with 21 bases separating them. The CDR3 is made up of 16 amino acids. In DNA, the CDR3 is TGTGCCAGCAGCGCGATACCACCCAACAGGGACCATGGCTACACCTTC. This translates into CASSAIPPNRDHGYTF.

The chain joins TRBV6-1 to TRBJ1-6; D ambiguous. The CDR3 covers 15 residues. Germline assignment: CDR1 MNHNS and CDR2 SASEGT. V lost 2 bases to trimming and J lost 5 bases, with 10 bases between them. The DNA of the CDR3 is TGTGCCAGCAGTGAATGGCGGAGGGATAATTCACCCCTCCACTTT. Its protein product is CASSEWRRDNSPLHF.

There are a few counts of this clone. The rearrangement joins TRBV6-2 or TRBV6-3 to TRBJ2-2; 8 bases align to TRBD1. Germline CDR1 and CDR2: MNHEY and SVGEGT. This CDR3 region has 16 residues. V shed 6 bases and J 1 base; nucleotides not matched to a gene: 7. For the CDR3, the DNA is TGTGCCAGCAGCCACCGGGACAGGAAGAACACCGGGGAGCTGTTTTTT. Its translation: CASSHRDRKNTGELFF.